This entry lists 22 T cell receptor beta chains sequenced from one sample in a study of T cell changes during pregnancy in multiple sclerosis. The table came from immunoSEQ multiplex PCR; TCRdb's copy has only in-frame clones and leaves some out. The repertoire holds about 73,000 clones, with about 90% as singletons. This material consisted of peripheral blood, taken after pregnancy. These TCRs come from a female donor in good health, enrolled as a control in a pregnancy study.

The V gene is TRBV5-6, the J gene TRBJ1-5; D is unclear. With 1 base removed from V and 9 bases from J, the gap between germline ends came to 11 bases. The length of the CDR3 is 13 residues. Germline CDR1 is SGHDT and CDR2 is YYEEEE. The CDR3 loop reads CASSLSQTGPQHF. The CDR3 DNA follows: TGTGCCAGCAGCTTGTCACAAACGGGGCCCCAGCATTTT.

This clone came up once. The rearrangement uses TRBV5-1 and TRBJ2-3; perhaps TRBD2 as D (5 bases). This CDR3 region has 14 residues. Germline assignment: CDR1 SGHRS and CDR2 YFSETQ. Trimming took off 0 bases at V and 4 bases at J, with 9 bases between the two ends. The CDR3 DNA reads TGCGCCAGCAGCTTGGGGGAGTTTGCAGATACGCAGTATTTT. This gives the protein CASSLGEFADTQYF.

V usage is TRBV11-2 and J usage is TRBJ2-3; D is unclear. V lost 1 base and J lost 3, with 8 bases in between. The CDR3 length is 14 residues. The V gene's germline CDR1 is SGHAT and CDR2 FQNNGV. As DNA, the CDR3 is TGTGCCAGCAGCTTAGCCCCCAGAACAGATACGCAGTATTTT. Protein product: CASSLAPRTDTQYF.

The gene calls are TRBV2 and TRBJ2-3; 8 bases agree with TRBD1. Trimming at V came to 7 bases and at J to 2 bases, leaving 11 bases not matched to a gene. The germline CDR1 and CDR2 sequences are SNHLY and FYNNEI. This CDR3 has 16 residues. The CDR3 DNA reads TGTGCCAGCAAATACGACAGGGGCGCGAACACAGATACGCAGTATTTT. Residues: CASKYDRGANTDTQYF.

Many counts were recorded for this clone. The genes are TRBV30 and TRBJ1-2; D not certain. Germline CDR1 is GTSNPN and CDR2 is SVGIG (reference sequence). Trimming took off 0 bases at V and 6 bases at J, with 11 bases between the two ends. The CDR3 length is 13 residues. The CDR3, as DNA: TGTGCCTGGAGTGTTGGGCCGGCCCATGGCTACACCTTC. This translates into CAWSVGPAHGYTF.

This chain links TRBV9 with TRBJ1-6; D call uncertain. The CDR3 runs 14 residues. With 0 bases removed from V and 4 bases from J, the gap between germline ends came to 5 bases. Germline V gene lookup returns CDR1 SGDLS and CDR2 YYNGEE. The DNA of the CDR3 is TGTGCCAGCAGCGTAGAGACTTATAATTCACCCCTCCACTTT. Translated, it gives CASSVETYNSPLHF.

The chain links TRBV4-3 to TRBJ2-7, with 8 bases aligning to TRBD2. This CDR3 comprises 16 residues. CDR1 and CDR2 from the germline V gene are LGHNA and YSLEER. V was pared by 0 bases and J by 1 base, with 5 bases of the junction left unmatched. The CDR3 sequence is CASSQDGSGGSYEQYF. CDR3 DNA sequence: TGCGCCAGCAGCCAAGATGGGAGCGGGGGTTCCTACGAGCAGTACTTC.

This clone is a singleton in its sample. Here the CDR3 reads CASSPRAGDQPQHF. CDR3 nucleotide sequence: TGCGCCAGCAGTCCCCGGGCGGGCGATCAGCCCCAGCATTTT. The chain links TRBV10-2 to TRBJ1-5; D remains ambiguous. This CDR3 is built from 14 residues. Trimming shortened V by 5 bases and J by 5 bases, and 13 bases separated the two germline ends. In germline, CDR1 is WSHSY, CDR2 SAAADI.

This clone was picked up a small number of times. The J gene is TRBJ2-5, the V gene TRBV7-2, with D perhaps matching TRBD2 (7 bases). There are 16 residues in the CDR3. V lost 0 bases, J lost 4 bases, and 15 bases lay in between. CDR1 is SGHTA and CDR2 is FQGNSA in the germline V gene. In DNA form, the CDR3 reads TGTGCCAGCAGCTTAGCTATGGGGGGGGCCTCAGAGACCCAGTACTTC. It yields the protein CASSLAMGGASETQYF.

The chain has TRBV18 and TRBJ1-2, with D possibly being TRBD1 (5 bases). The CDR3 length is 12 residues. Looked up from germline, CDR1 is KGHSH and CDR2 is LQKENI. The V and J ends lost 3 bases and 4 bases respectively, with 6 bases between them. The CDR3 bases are TGTGCCAGCTCACCGACAGTCTATGGCTACACCTTC. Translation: CASSPTVYGYTF.

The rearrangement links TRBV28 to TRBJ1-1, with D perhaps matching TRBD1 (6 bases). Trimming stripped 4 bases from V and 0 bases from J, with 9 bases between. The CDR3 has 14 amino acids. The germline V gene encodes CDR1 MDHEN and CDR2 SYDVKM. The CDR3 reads CASSSGALNTEAFF. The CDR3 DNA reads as TGTGCCAGCAGTTCAGGGGCCCTGAACACTGAAGCTTTCTTT.

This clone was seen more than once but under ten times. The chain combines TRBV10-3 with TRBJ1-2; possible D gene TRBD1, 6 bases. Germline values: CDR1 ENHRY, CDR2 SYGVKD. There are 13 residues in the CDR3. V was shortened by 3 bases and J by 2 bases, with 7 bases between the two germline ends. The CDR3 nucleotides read TGTGCCATCAGTGACACAGGGAACTATGGCTACACCTTC. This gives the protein CAISDTGNYGYTF.

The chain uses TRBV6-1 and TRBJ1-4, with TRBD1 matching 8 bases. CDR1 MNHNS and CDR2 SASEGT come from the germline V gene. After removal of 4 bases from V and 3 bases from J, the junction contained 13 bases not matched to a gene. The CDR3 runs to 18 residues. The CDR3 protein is CASSAHGQGLVSNEKLFF. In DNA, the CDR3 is TGTGCCAGCAGTGCCCATGGACAGGGCCTTGTTTCTAATGAAAAACTGTTTTTT.

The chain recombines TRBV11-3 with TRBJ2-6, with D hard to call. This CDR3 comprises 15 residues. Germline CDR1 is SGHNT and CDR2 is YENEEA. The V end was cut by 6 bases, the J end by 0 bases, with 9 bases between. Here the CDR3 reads CASREGGSGANVLTF. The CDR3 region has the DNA TGTGCCAGCAGGGAAGGCGGCTCTGGGGCCAACGTCCTGACTTTC.

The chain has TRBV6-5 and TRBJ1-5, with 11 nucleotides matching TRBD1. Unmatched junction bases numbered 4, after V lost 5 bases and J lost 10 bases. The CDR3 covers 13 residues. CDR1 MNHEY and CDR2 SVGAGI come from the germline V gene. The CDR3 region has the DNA TGTGCCAGCAGTGGGACAGGGGGAGGACCCCAGCATTTT. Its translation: CASSGTGGGPQHF.

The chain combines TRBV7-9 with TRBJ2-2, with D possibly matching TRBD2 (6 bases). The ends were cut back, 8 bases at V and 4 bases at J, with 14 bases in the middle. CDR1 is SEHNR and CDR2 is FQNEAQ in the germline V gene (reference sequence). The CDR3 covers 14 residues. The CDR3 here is CASRVGEATGELFF. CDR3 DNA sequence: TGTGCCAGCCGCGTAGGGGAGGCCACCGGGGAGCTGTTTTTT.

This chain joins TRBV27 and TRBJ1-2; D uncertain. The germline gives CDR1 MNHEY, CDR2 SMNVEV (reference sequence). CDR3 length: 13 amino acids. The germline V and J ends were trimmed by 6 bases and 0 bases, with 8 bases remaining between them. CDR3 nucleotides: TGTGCCAGCAGGGGCCGACCTAACTATGGCTACACCTTC. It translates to CASRGRPNYGYTF.

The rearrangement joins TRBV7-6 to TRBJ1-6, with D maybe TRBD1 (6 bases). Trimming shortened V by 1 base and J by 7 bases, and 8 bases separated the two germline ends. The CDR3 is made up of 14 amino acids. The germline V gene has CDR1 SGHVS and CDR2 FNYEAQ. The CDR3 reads CASSLGTENSPLHF. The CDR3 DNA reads TGTGCCAGCAGCTTAGGGACAGAGAATTCACCCCTCCACTTT.

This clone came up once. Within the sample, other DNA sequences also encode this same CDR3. CDR3 DNA sequence: TGTGCCTGGAGTAGGGGACAGGGAAATTCACCCCTCCACTTT. This sequence encodes CAWSRGQGNSPLHF. The rearrangement uses TRBV30 and TRBJ1-6, with 9 bases fitting TRBD1. Germline V gene sequence: CDR1 GTSNPN, CDR2 SVGIG (reference sequence). V lost 2 bases and J lost 7; bases outside the gene matches: 3. The CDR3 totals 14 residues.

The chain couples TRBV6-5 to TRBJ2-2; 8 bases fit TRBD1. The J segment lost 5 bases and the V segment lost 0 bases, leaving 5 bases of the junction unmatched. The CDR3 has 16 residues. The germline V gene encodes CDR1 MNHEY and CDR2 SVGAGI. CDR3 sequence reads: CASSYSDRARTGELFF. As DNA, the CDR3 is TGTGCCAGCAGTTACTCGGACAGGGCACGGACCGGGGAGCTGTTTTTT.

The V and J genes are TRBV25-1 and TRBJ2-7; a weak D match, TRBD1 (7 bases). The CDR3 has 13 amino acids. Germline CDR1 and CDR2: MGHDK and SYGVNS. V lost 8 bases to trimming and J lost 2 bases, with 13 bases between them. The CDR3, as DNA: TGTGCCAGCCGGCGCGGGACAGCCTACGAGCAGTACTTC. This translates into CASRRGTAYEQYF.

The CDR3 DNA follows: TGTGCCAGCAGCTTCCGGACAGAGACTAGCACAGATACGCAGTATTTT. Translation gives CASSFRTETSTDTQYF. J is TRBJ2-3 and V is TRBV13, with a weak D call TRBD1 (6 bases). The germline CDR1 and CDR2 sequences are PRHDT and FYEKMQ (reference sequence). The CDR3 spans 16 residues. Trimming pared 3 bases from V and 0 bases from J, leaving 13 bases between.